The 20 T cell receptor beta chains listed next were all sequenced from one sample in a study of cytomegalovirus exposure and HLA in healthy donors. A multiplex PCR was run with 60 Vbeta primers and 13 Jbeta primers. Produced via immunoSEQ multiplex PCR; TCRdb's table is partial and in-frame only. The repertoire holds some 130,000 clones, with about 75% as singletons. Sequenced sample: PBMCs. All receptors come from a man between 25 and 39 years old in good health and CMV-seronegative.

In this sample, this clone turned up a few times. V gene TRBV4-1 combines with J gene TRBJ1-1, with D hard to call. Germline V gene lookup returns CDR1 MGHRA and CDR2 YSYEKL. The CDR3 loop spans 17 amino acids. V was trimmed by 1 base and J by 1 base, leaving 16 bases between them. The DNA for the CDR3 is TGCGCCAGCAGCCAAGTATCTCCGGTATTGCCGAACACTGAAGCTTTCTTT. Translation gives CASSQVSPVLPNTEAFF.

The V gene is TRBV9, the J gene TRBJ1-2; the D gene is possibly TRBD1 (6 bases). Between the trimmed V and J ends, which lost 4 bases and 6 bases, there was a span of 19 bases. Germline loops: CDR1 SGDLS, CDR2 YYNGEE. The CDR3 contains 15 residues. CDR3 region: CASSPRQESMDGYTF. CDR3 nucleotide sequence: TGTGCCAGCAGCCCCCGACAGGAAAGTATGGATGGCTACACCTTC. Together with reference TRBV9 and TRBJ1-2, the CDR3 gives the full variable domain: DSGVTQTPKHLITATGQRVTLRCSPRSGDLSVYWYQQSLDQGLQFLIQYYNGEERAKGNILERFSAQQFPDLHSELNLSSLELGDSALYFCASSPRQESMDGYTFGSGTRLTVV.

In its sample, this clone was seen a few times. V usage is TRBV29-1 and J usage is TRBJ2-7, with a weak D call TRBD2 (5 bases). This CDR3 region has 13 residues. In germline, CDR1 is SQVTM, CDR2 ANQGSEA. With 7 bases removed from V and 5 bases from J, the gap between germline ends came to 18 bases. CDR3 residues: CSGLSGGGDEQYF. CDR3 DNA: TGCAGCGGTCTGAGCGGCGGTGGGGACGAGCAGTACTTC.

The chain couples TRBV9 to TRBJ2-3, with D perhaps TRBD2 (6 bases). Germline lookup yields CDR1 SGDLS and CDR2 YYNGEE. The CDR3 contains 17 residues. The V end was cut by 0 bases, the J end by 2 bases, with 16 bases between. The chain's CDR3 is CASSVASGGRATDTQYF. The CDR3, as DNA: TGTGCCAGCAGCGTAGCCTCCGGAGGGCGGGCCACAGATACGCAGTATTTT.

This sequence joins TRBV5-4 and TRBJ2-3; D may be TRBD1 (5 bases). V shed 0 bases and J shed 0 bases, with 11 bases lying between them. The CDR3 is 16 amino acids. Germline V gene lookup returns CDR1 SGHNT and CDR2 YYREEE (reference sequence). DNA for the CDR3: TGTGCCAGCAGCTTGGAGGGGTCCCGAAGCACAGATACGCAGTATTTT. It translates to CASSLEGSRSTDTQYF.

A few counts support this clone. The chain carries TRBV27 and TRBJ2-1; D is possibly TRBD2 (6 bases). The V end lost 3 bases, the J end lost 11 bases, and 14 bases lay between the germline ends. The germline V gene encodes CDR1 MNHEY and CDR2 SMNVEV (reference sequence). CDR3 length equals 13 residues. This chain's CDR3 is CASSLGRDAKQFF. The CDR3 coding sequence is TGTGCCAGCAGTTTGGGGCGGGATGCTAAGCAGTTCTTC.

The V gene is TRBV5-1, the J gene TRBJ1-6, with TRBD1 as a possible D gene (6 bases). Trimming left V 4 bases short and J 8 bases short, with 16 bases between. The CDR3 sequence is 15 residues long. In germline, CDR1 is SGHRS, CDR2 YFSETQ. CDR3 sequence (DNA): TGCGCCAGCAGCCCGGTGCAGGGGTTAGATTCACCCCTCCACTTT. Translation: CASSPVQGLDSPLHF.

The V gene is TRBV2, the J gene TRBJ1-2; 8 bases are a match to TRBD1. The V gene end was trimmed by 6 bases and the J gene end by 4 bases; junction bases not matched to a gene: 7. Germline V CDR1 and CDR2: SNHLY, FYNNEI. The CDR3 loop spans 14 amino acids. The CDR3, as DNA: TGTGCCAGCAGGGAGGACAGGGTAATCTATGGCTACACCTTC. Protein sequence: CASREDRVIYGYTF.

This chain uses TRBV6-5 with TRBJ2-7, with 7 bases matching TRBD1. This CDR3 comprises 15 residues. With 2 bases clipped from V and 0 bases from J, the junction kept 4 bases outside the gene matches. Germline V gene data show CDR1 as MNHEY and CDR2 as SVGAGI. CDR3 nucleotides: TGTGCCAGCAGTTACGGGACAGCAACCTCCTACGAGCAGTACTTC. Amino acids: CASSYGTATSYEQYF.

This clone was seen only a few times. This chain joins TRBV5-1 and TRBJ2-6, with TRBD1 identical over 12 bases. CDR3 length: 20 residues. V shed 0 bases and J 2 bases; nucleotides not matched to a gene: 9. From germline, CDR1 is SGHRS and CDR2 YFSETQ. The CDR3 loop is CASSLALGDRGLPGANVLTF. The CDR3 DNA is TGCGCCAGCAGCTTGGCCTTGGGGGACAGGGGGCTTCCTGGGGCCAACGTCCTGACTTTC.

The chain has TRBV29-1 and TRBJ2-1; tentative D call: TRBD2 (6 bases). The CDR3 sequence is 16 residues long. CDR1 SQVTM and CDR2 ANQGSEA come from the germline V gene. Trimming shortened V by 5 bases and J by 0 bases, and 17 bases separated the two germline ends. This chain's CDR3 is CSVRRDFQSSYNEQFF. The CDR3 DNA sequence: TGCAGCGTTCGGAGGGACTTTCAGAGCTCCTACAATGAGCAGTTCTTC.

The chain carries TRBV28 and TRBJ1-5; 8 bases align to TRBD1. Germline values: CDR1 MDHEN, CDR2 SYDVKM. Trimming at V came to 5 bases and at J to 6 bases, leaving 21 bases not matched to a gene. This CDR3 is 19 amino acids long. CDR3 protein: CASSRNPTGEVGGSQPQHF. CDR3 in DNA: TGTGCCAGCAGTCGAAACCCGACAGGGGAGGTAGGAGGAAGTCAGCCCCAGCATTTT. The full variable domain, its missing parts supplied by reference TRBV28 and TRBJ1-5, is DVKVTQSSRYLVKRTGEKVFLECVQDMDHENMFWYRQDPGLGLRLIYFSYDVKMKEKGDIPEGYSVSREKKERFSLILESASTNQTSMYLCASSRNPTGEVGGSQPQHFGDGTRLSIL.

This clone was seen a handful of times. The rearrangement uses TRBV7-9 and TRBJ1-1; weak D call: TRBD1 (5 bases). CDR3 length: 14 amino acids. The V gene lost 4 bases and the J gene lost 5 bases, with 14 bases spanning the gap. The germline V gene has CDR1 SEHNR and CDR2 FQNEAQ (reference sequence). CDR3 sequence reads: CASSWIGGGTEAFF. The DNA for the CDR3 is TGTGCCAGCAGCTGGATCGGGGGAGGGACTGAAGCTTTCTTT.

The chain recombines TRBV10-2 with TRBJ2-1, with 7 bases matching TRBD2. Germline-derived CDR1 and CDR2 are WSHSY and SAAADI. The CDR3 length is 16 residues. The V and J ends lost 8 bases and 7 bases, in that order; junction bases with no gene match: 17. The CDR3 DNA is TGCGCCAGCGCGGGGCCCCCGGGACTACCCCCTAATGAGCAGTTCTTC. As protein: CASAGPPGLPPNEQFF.

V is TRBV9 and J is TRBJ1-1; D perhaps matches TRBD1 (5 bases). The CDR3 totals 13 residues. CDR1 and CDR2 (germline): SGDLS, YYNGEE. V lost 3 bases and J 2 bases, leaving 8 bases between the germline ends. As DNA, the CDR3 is TGTGCCAGCAGCGGACAGACCAACACTGAAGCTTTCTTT. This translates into CASSGQTNTEAFF.

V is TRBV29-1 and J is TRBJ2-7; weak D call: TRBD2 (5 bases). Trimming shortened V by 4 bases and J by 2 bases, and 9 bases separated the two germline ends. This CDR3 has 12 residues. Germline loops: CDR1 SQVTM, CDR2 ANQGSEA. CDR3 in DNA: TGCAGCGTTGGGGAGTTCGCCTACGAGCAGTACTTC. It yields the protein CSVGEFAYEQYF.

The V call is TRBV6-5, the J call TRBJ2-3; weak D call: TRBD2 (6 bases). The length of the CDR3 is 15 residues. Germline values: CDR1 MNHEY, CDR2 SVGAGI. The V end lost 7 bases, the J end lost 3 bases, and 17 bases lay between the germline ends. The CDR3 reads CASTSGPGGTDTQYF. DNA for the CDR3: TGTGCCAGCACCTCAGGGCCTGGAGGGACAGATACGCAGTATTTT.

CDR3 protein: CASSTGFYGYTF. The DNA of the CDR3 is TGTGCCAGCAGTACGGGATTCTATGGCTACACCTTC. V is TRBV6-1 and J is TRBJ1-2; no firm D call. The germline V gene has CDR1 MNHNS and CDR2 SASEGT. V lost 5 bases, J lost 4 bases, and 8 bases lay in between. The CDR3 is made up of 12 amino acids.

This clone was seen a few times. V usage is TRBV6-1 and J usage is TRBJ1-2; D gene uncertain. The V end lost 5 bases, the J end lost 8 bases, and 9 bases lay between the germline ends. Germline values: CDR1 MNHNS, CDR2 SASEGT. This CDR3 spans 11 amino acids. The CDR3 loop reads CASSYGVGYTF. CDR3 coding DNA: TGTGCCAGCAGTTACGGTGTAGGCTACACCTTC.

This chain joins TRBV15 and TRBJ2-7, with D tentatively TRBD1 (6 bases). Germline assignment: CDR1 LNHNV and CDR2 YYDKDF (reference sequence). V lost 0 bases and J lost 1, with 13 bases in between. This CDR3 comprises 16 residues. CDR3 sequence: CATSRDYGTPSYEQYF. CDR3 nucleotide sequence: TGTGCCACCAGCAGAGACTACGGGACACCTTCCTACGAGCAGTACTTC.